Here is one TCR beta chain with its context. Its target is unknown. The protocol was immunoSEQ multiplex PCR, while the TCRdb copy is restricted to in-frame clones and leaves out a portion. Of 300,000 to 350,000 clones listed, 75% to 90% are singletons. This sample is part of a study of Ad26.COV2.S vaccination and SARS-CoV-2 variants. Whole-study findings and limits: Vaccine and placebo groups showed comparable non-spike TCR breadth. Individuals receiving vaccine had higher spike-specific TCR breadth than placebo recipients did.

The treatment denotes: around 19 received Ad26.COV2.S at low or high dose, single or two shots; a few received placebo; per-sample allocation not given. Samples came from day 63 after the first vaccine or placebo injection. This clonotype was obtained from a person between 18 and 65 years old who received the Ad26.COV2.S COVID-19 vaccine or a placebo. Specimen: peripheral blood, collected in a trial of Ad26.COV2.S vaccine versus placebo.

CDR3 coding DNA: TGTGCCAGCAGCTTGCCCGGGGGGAGCGCTGAAGCTTTCTTT. It yields the protein CASSLPGGSAEAFF. The chain links TRBV5-6 to TRBJ1-1, with D possibly being TRBD1 (5 bases). The V gene's germline CDR1 is SGHDT and CDR2 YYEEEE. The CDR3 sequence is 14 residues long. Trimming took off 1 base at V and 6 bases at J, with 13 bases between the two ends.